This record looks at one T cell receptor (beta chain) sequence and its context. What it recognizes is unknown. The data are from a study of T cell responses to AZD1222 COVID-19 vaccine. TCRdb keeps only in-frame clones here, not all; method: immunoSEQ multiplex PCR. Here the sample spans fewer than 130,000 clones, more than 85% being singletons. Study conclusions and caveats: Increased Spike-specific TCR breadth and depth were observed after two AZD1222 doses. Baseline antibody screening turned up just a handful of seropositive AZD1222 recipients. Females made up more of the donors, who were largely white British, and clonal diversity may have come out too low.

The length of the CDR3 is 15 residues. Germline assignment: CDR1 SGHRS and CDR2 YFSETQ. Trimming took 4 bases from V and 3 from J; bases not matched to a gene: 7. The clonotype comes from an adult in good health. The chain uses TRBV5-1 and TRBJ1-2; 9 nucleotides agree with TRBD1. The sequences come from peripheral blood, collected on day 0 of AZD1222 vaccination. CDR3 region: CASSPLQGADYGYTF. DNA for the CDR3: TGCGCCAGCAGCCCGTTACAGGGGGCAGACTATGGCTACACCTTC.